One and the same sample provided the 16 T cell receptor beta chains below, sequenced in a study of OX40 agonist ivuxolimab in advanced cancers. Generated by immunoSEQ multiplex PCR, the TCRdb table keeps only in-frame clones and is missing some. The sample contains tens of thousands of clones, 70% to 90% of which appear only once. The starting material was CD4+ or CD8+ T cells sorted from blood, obtained in a trial of the OX40 agonist ivuxolimab. The source of these receptors is an adult with an advanced solid tumor such as melanoma, head and neck, liver or kidney cancer.

The chain uses TRBV7-2 and TRBJ1-2; D gene ambiguous. The CDR3 has 15 amino acids. The V end lost 1 base, the J end lost 4 bases, and 13 bases lay between the germline ends. Germline lookup yields CDR1 SGHTA and CDR2 FQGNSA. CDR3 loop: CASSLGIGFLYGYTF. In DNA, the CDR3 is TGTGCCAGCAGCTTAGGGATTGGATTCCTCTATGGCTACACCTTC.

The chain combines TRBV5-1 with TRBJ1-5; 7 nucleotides align to TRBD1. Germline V gene lookup returns CDR1 SGHRS and CDR2 YFSETQ. CDR3 size: 16 residues. J was trimmed by 1 base and V by 1 base; bases with no gene match: 5. The CDR3 here is CASSLLGGESNQPQHF. The CDR3 region has the DNA TGCGCCAGCAGCTTGTTAGGGGGCGAGAGCAATCAGCCCCAGCATTTT.

The genes are TRBV27 and TRBJ1-5, with D possibly matching TRBD1 (5 bases). Trimming removed 6 bases from V and 6 bases from J, with 15 bases in between. Per germline, CDR1 MNHEY and CDR2 SMNVEV (reference sequence). CDR3 length: 14 residues. The CDR3 here is CASSHLGATQPQHF. Written as DNA, the CDR3 is TGTGCCAGCAGCCATCTCGGGGCAACTCAGCCCCAGCATTTT.

This chain joins TRBV7-3 and TRBJ2-2; the D gene is possibly TRBD1 (6 bases). The length of the CDR3 is 13 residues. Germline V gene lookup returns CDR1 SGHTA and CDR2 FQGTGA. The germline V and J ends were trimmed by 5 bases and 6 bases, with 10 bases remaining between them. The DNA of the CDR3 is TGTGCCAGCAGCGAACAGGGTGCCGGGGAGCTGTTTTTT. It is translated as CASSEQGAGELFF.

The chain has TRBV4-1 and TRBJ2-5; 12 positions agree with TRBD2. V was pared by 2 bases and J by 4 bases, with 5 bases of the junction left unmatched. This CDR3 is built from 16 residues. CDR1 is MGHRA and CDR2 is YSYEKL in the germline V gene. This chain's CDR3 is CASSQPTGLAGETQYF. The CDR3, as DNA: TGCGCCAGCAGCCAACCAACGGGACTAGCGGGAGAGACCCAGTACTTC.

The V gene is TRBV30, the J gene TRBJ2-5; TRBD2 matches 7 bases. V was pared by 2 bases and J by 5 bases, with 5 bases of the junction left unmatched. The CDR3 contains 13 residues. Germline loops: CDR1 GTSNPN, CDR2 SVGIG (reference sequence). In DNA, the CDR3 is TGTGCCTGGAGTAGAGCTAGCGGTGAGACCCAGTACTTC. Its translation: CAWSRASGETQYF. Full variable domain (missing parts from reference TRBV30 and TRBJ2-5): SQTIHQWPATLVQPVGSPLSLECTVEGTSNPNLYWYRQAAGRGLQLLFYSVGIGQISSEVPQNLSASRPQDRQFILSSKKLLLSDSGFYLCAWSRASGETQYFGPGTRLLVL.

V and J are TRBV18 and TRBJ2-5; 8 nucleotides agree with TRBD1. The CDR3 loop spans 14 amino acids. Germline CDR1 KGHSH, CDR2 LQKENI. V lost 3 bases, J lost 4 bases, and 4 bases stayed unmatched. CDR3 sequence: CASSPSTGVETQYF. The CDR3 DNA sequence: TGTGCCAGCTCACCGTCGACAGGGGTAGAGACCCAGTACTTC.

This chain uses TRBV28 with TRBJ2-3, with 8 bases lining up with TRBD2. V dropped 8 bases and J dropped 1; count of bases not matched to a gene: 8. Germline V lookup: CDR1 MDHEN, CDR2 SYDVKM. The CDR3 is 15 amino acids. The CDR3 coding sequence is TGTGCCAGCGGCCTCAGCGGGAGAGGCACAGATACGCAGTATTTT. It codes for CASGLSGRGTDTQYF.

The rearrangement links TRBV20-1 to TRBJ1-2; D ambiguous. The ends were cut back, 0 bases at V and 8 bases at J, with 4 bases in the middle. The CDR3 spans 10 residues. The germline V gene encodes CDR1 DFQATT and CDR2 SNEGSKA (reference sequence). CDR3 sequence reads: CSARDWGYTF. The DNA of the CDR3 is TGCAGTGCTAGAGATTGGGGCTACACCTTC.

The chain is built from TRBV28 and TRBJ1-6; D uncertain. V dropped 7 bases and J dropped 3 bases, with 10 bases sitting between them. This CDR3 spans 14 amino acids. Germline loops: CDR1 MDHEN, CDR2 SYDVKM. The CDR3 region is CASTFIVYNSPLHF. In nucleotides, the CDR3 is TGTGCCAGCACCTTCATCGTCTATAATTCACCCCTCCACTTT.

V and J are TRBV2 and TRBJ2-1, with a possible D match to TRBD2 (6 bases). V lost 8 bases and J 9 bases, leaving 29 bases between the germline ends. The germline V gene has CDR1 SNHLY and CDR2 FYNNEI. There are 17 residues in the CDR3. The CDR3: CASGGEERGILNGEQFF. CDR3 bases: TGTGCCAGCGGCGGGGAAGAGAGGGGAATCTTGAATGGTGAGCAGTTCTTC.

The genes are TRBV7-2 and TRBJ2-1; possibly TRBD2 for D (5 bases). Trimming took off 3 bases at V and 3 bases at J, with 12 bases between the two ends. CDR3 size: 15 residues. Looked up from germline, CDR1 is SGHTA and CDR2 is FQGNSA. The DNA of the CDR3 is TGTGCCAGCAGCTTGAGGGCGGGCTACTACAATGAGCAGTTCTTC. Its translation: CASSLRAGYYNEQFF.

The CDR3 sequence: CASSPTGEEQFF. In DNA form, the CDR3 reads TGTGCCAGCAGCCCAACAGGGGAGGAGCAGTTCTTC. The chain has TRBV11-3 and TRBJ2-1; 7 nucleotides agree with TRBD1. From germline, CDR1 is SGHNT and CDR2 YENEEA. With 5 bases clipped from V and 10 bases from J, the junction kept 5 bases outside the gene matches. The CDR3 is 12 residues long.

This chain joins TRBV5-6 and TRBJ2-7; D is unresolved. The CDR3 has 14 amino acids. The germline V gene has CDR1 SGHDT and CDR2 YYEEEE. V dropped 5 bases and J dropped 0 bases, with 12 bases sitting between them. CDR3: CASSRDLSSYEQYF. CDR3 nucleotides: TGTGCCAGCAGTCGCGACTTGTCCTCCTACGAGCAGTACTTC.

The V and J genes are TRBV29-1 and TRBJ2-2; unclear D gene. V lost 3 bases, J lost 4 bases, and 6 bases lay in between. In germline, CDR1 is SQVTM, CDR2 ANQGSEA. The CDR3 runs to 12 residues. CDR3 DNA: TGCAGCGTTGATGGCTCCACCGGGGAGCTGTTTTTT. Its translation: CSVDGSTGELFF.

V gene TRBV7-9 combines with J gene TRBJ2-7; TRBD2 agrees at 7 bases. V trimming: 1 base; J trimming: 5 bases; junction bases outside the gene matches: 8. CDR1 and CDR2 (germline): SEHNR, FQNEAQ (reference sequence). The CDR3 is 15 residues long. The CDR3 region has the DNA TGTGCCAGCAGCTTAGGGACTAGTTTAATTAACGAGCAGTACTTC. This codes for CASSLGTSLINEQYF.